This is a list of T cell receptor beta chains from one sample in a study of CD8+CD57+ T cells in acquired aplastic anemia. TCRdb processed the reads anew with MiXCR; each CDR3 protein has one entry. The repertoire holds roughly 160,000 distinct CDR3 sequences, with about two thirds as singletons. Sequencing used sorted CD4+, CD8+, or CD8+CD57+ T cells (not recorded which) from PBMCs. The source of these receptors is a human donor with aplastic anemia. The CDR3 runs from the conserved cysteine through the conserved F or W. D genes are given only for firm matches. Only some rows state a clone size, as once, few, many or a class for expanded clones.

v_gene	abundance	d_gene	j_gene	CDR3nt	CDR3aa
TRBV5-1	-	-	TRBJ2-6	TGCGCCTGCGGACCATCTGGGGCCAACGTCCTGACTTTC	CACGPSGANVLTF
TRBV7-9	once	-	TRBJ1-4	TGTGCCAGCAGCGAGCAGGGAGGGGCAACTAATGAAAAACTGTTTTTT	CASSEQGGATNEKLFF
TRBV7-8	-	-	TRBJ1-1	TGTGCCAGCAGCTCGACCCAGATGAACACTGAAGCTTTCTTT	CASSSTQMNTEAFF
TRBV2	few	TRBD1	TRBJ1-4	TGTGCCAGCAGGTACGGGACAGGGATGGAAAAACTGTTTTTT	CASRYGTGMEKLFF
TRBV20-1	-	-	TRBJ2-5	TGCAGTGCAGGGGGGGGGGTAGAAGAGACCCAGTACTTC	CSAGGGVEETQYF
TRBV29-1	-	-	TRBJ2-7	TGCAGCGTTGAAACGGAAGGGGGGAGCTCCTACGAGCAGTACTTC	CSVETEGGSSYEQYF
TRBV19	-	TRBD2	TRBJ2-2	TGTGCCAGTAGACCCAGCGGGAGAGAAACCGGGGAGCTGTTTTTT	CASRPSGRETGELFF
TRBV7-9	-	TRBD1	TRBJ2-3	TGTGCCAGCAGCTTCAAGGGGGCACCAGATACGCAGTATTTT	CASSFKGAPDTQYF
TRBV6-2/TRBV6-3	many	-	TRBJ2-2	TGTGCCAGCGAGCAGGGGGACTCGACCGGGGAGCTGTTTTTT	CASEQGDSTGELFF
TRBV15	-	-	TRBJ1-5	TGTGCCTCCGGGGTAAACCTCAATCAGCCCCAGCATTTT	CASGVNLNQPQHF
TRBV29-1	few	TRBD1	TRBJ1-1	TGCAGCGCCCGCGGGACAGCTCAGAACACTGAAGCTTTCTTT	CSARGTAQNTEAFF
TRBV20-1	-	-	TRBJ1-2	TGCAGTGCTAACATAGACAGTAGCTTAAATGGCTACACCTTC	CSANIDSSLNGYTF
TRBV7-2	-	-	TRBJ2-7	TGTGCCAGCAGCTTTAACACCTACGAGCAGTACTTC	CASSFNTYEQYF
TRBV10-3	-	-	TRBJ1-1	TGTGCCATCAGTGAGTCGGTTTCCACTGAAGCTTTCTTT	CAISESVSTEAFF
TRBV29-1	-	TRBD1	TRBJ1-1	TGCAGCGCGGACCGGGACAGGGGGGTCCCTGAAGCTTTCTTT	CSADRDRGVPEAFF
TRBV7-6	few	TRBD2	TRBJ2-7	TGTGCCAGCAGCGCACGGGAGGTCCCTGGGGGCTACGAGCAGTACTTC	CASSAREVPGGYEQYF
TRBV20-1	-	TRBD2	TRBJ2-1	TGCAGTGCTAGAACCCTGACTAGCGGGAGGGTAGAGTATTCCTACAATGAGCAGTTCTTC	CSARTLTSGRVEYSYNEQFF
TRBV9	-	TRBD1	TRBJ2-7	TGTGCCAGCAGCTCGCACGACAGGGGGGCCTACGAGCAGTACTTC	CASSSHDRGAYEQYF
TRBV5-4	-	-	TRBJ2-7	TGTGCCAGCAGCTTTCGTCCAACTAACGAGCAGTACTTC	CASSFRPTNEQYF
TRBV10-1	-	TRBD2	TRBJ2-3	TGCGCCAGCAGTGAGTGCTCTAGCGGGGACATAGATACGCAGTATTTT	CASSECSSGDIDTQYF
TRBV2	-	-	TRBJ2-3	TGTGGGGACGGAGGGTCCATCGGAGATACGCAGTATTTT	CGDGGSIGDTQYF
TRBV24-1	-	TRBD1	TRBJ2-1	TGTGCCACCAGTGATTCAACCGGGACAGGCCACCACAATGAGCAGTTCTTC	CATSDSTGTGHHNEQFF
TRBV10-3	-	TRBD1	TRBJ1-2	TGTGCCATCAGTGCAGGGGGCCACTATGGCTACACCTTC	CAISAGGHYGYTF
TRBV7-3	-	-	TRBJ2-6	TGTGCCAGCAGTTTAACGCAGGGTCTCTCGGATGGGGCCAACGTCCTGACTTTC	CASSLTQGLSDGANVLTF
TRBV7-8	-	TRBD1	TRBJ1-2	TGTGCCAGCAGCCCAGGGGGGAGTCAGGTGTATGGCTACACCTTC	CASSPGGSQVYGYTF
TRBV25-1	-	-	TRBJ1-6	TGTGCCAGCACTCTTAATGCGGCCCTCCACTTT	CASTLNAALHF
TRBV29-1	-	-	TRBJ1-1	TGCAGCGTTGTACGGCTTCGAAACACTGAAGCTTTCTTT	CSVVRLRNTEAFF
TRBV6-1	few	-	TRBJ1-5	TGTGCCAGCAGTGTGGAGCCCCTGCGGTCTCAGCCCCAGCATTTT	CASSVEPLRSQPQHF
TRBV20-1	-	TRBD2	TRBJ2-1	TGCAGTGCAAAGGGACTAGCGGGAGACCGCAATGAGCAGTTCTTC	CSAKGLAGDRNEQFF
TRBV7-9	-	TRBD1	TRBJ1-5	TGTGCCAGCAGTCCCGACAGGGCAGGCAATCAGCCCCAGCATTTT	CASSPDRAGNQPQHF
TRBV24-1	-	-	TRBJ2-3	TGTGCCACCAGTGATCATTCGGACACCACAGATACGCAGTATTTT	CATSDHSDTTDTQYF
TRBV7-9	-	-	TRBJ2-5	TGTGCCAGCAGCTTGAGGGAGTGGGTCCCGACTGGCTTC	CASSLREWVPTGF
TRBV20-1	-	-	TRBJ1-4	TGCAGTGCTAGAGGCAGGGATTCTACTAATGAAAAACTGTTTTTT	CSARGRDSTNEKLFF
TRBV15	-	-	TRBJ2-3	TGTCACCAAACCCGGGACCCGTCCCCAGATACGCAGTATTTT	CHQTRDPSPDTQYF
TRBV4-3	few	TRBD2	TRBJ2-7	TGCGCCAGCAGCCAAGATCTGATGGGAGGGAGGGAGCAGTACTTC	CASSQDLMGGREQYF
TRBV7-6	-	TRBD2	TRBJ2-7	TGTGCCAGCAGCACTAGCGGGGCCAGCTCCTACGAGCAGTACTTC	CASSTSGASSYEQYF
TRBV24-1	-	TRBD2	TRBJ2-3	TGTGCCACCGGCAGCACTAGCGGGGGCACAGATACGCAGTATTTT	CATGSTSGGTDTQYF
TRBV5-1	-	TRBD1	TRBJ2-5	TGCGCCAGCAGTGAGGTTTCTAGCACAGGGGAAGAGACCCAGTACTTC	CASSEVSSTGEETQYF
TRBV7-2	few	-	TRBJ2-3	TGTGCCAGCAGCTTAGGGTGGGGGGTAAGCACAGATACGCAGTATTTT	CASSLGWGVSTDTQYF
TRBV29-1	many	TRBD1	TRBJ2-2	TGCAGCGTCCTAGATCCAAACAGGGGGCGCACCGGGGAGCTGTTTTTT	CSVLDPNRGRTGELFF
TRBV10-2	-	-	TRBJ1-2	TGCGCCAGCAGTGAGGGGGGACTCTATGGCTACACCTTC	CASSEGGLYGYTF
TRBV7-8	-	-	TRBJ2-2	TGTGCCAGCAGCTTACCCCCTATGGCCGGGGAGCTGTTTTTT	CASSLPPMAGELFF
TRBV10-3	few	-	TRBJ1-1	TGTGCCACTCAAGGATCAGGACAGGAAGCTTTCTTT	CATQGSGQEAFF
TRBV25-1	-	-	TRBJ1-2	TGTGCCAGCGCGACTCGCTCGGGCGCGAGTGATGGCTACACCTTC	CASATRSGASDGYTF
TRBV10-1	-	TRBD1	TRBJ2-1	TGCGCCAGCAGTGCGGACAGGAACGACAATGAGCAGTTCTTC	CASSADRNDNEQFF
TRBV25-1	once	-	TRBJ1-2	TGTGCCAGCAGTGAATCAGGAAAGCTCTTCTATGGCTACACCTTC	CASSESGKLFYGYTF
TRBV7-9	-	-	TRBJ1-3	TGTGCCAGCAGCCCACCTGGAAACACCATATATTTT	CASSPPGNTIYF
TRBV7-9	few	TRBD2	TRBJ2-3	TGTGCCAGCAGCTATTGGGGACTAGCAGATCCAGATACGCAGTATTTT	CASSYWGLADPDTQYF
TRBV7-2	-	TRBD2	TRBJ2-5	TGTGCCAGCAGCCGACAGACTAGCGAGCAAGAGACCCAGTACTTC	CASSRQTSEQETQYF
TRBV7-9	-	-	TRBJ1-1	TGTGCCAGCAGCTCCCCAGGGCTGAGGGCATTGAACACTGAAGCTTTCTTT	CASSSPGLRALNTEAFF
TRBV7-9	-	-	TRBJ1-1	TGTGCCAGCAGCTTAGTACAAGGTAACACTGAAGCTTTCTTT	CASSLVQGNTEAFF